A selection of T cell receptor beta chains follows, all from one sample in a study of T cells expressing NK-cell markers. For each CDR3 protein, TCRdb gives one entry from its re-call of the 5' RACE reads, without DNA. This listing includes 350,000 to 400,000 distinct CDR3 sequences. Sequencing was performed on blood T cells: a sorted CD56 or NKG2C T cell subset, CD4+ or CD8+ T cells, or bulk PBMC T cells (not recorded which). Source of these receptors: a woman aged 45-60 years in good health. The CDR3 runs from the conserved cysteine through the conserved F or W.

V,J,CDR3
TRBV20-1,TRBJ2-7,CSADSGRVNEQYF
TRBV20-1,TRBJ2-3,CSARPLAGGGHTQYF
TRBV5-1,TRBJ1-2,CASSFQINYGYTF
TRBV5-1,TRBJ1-4,CASSKNSGPREKLFF
TRBV12-3/TRBV12-4,TRBJ2-5,CASSPPLRQGVTQYF
TRBV28,TRBJ1-1,CASRRGVTEAFF
TRBV11-3,TRBJ1-5,CASSPGGGSNQPQHF
TRBV7-6,TRBJ2-7,CASSRMNSYEQYF
TRBV20-1,TRBJ1-1,CSARDRVPDTEAFF
TRBV30,TRBJ1-2,CAWSVGPGQSYGYTF
TRBV6-4,TRBJ2-1,CASASGRDNEQFF
TRBV7-3,TRBJ2-2,CASKDSRDPTGELFF
TRBV28,TRBJ2-5,CASSPPRQGRKETQYF
TRBV5-5,TRBJ2-7,CASSLGVAYEQYF
TRBV12-3/TRBV12-4,TRBJ2-7,CASSDGPGTIEQYF
TRBV20-1,TRBJ2-3,CSASLPLADHRTDTQYF
TRBV6-5,TRBJ2-5,CASSYLGQKRETQYF
TRBV7-2,TRBJ2-1,CASCPFPYNEQFF
TRBV29-1,TRBJ1-5,CSVRLEGAGPLSNQPQHF
TRBV4-1,TRBJ2-3,CASSQRTSEADTQYF
TRBV6-5,TRBJ2-5,CASRSSGQSETQYF
TRBV12-3/TRBV12-4,TRBJ2-5,CASSVDRQETQYF
TRBV27,TRBJ2-3,CASSLSGTEDTQYF
TRBV18,TRBJ1-4,CASSNRDGNEKLFF
TRBV5-1,TRBJ2-1,CASKPGLAPSYNEQFF
TRBV5-1,TRBJ2-3,CASSLYSSVDTQYF
TRBV29-1,TRBJ2-3,CSVAAGGGSTDTQYF
TRBV3-1,TRBJ2-1,CASSPLASGGNNEQFF
TRBV12-3/TRBV12-4,TRBJ2-7,CASSDRDTGSYEQYF